This T cell receptor beta chain was captured in a study of CD8 T cells in Susac syndrome (dated by TCRdb to between 2018 and 2020). Regarding the complete study: Whether CD8+ T cell activation and differentiation in Susac syndrome was antigen driven was tested using repertoire sequencing.

About this clonotype itself: The target of this receptor is not known. No base-level quality is on record; no much larger clone is a single base apart.

Peripheral blood CD8+ and CD4+ T cells from healthy donors, Susac syndrome patients and multiple sclerosis patients were profiled using high-throughput TCR beta sequencing. The healthy donors served as controls matched for age and sex. Bulk CD8+ and CD4+ T cells were purified by magnetic negative isolation, whereas CD8+ TEMRA cells were enriched by FACS. Blood was collected in EDTA tubes and processed within 24 hours, with PBMCs isolated through density gradient centrifugation. PBMCs intended for TCR sequencing were frozen in liquid nitrogen and were later thawed in a 37 degrees C water bath. The sorted or isolated CD4+, CD8+ and CD8+ TEMRA cells reached a purity of at least 90%. Broad study findings and their caveats: The study acknowledged that relatively few individuals were included in the TCR sequencing and HLA analysis.

From its cysteine to its phenylalanine, the CDR3 spans 13 amino acids. The kept DNA is CDR3 alone, 39 bases in frame from the first base. V is pared back by 4 bases and J by 8 bases, with 11 bases lying between the germline termini. According to the germline V gene, CDR1 reads SGHAT and CDR2 reads FQNNGV. RNA was extracted using the RNeasy kit, and about 0.5 to 1 ug of the RNA was reverse transcribed with random hexamers. TCR beta CDR3 regions were amplified with the immunoSEQ multiplex PCR assay covering 54 Vbeta and 13 Jbeta segments. PCR amplification bias was corrected by using a synthetic template baseline for primer optimization and computational correction. Concerning the study's data processing: Reads were assigned to V, D and J genes according to IMGT and analyzed in immunoSEQ Analyzer, with only productive sequences retained. Clonality was computed as one minus Shannon entropy normalized by log2 of the number of productive unique sequences. Public and private clones were assessed among the 100 most prevalent clones of each patient and control. Susac-specific clones were defined as absent from healthy and MS cohorts, over a thousand published viral clones and other ImmuneACCESS disease sequences. In TCRdb, the public reads were trimmed at Q25 with fastp and aligned with MiXCR, with productive beta chains retained. Entries are consolidated by CDR3 protein sequence, retaining the most common genes and DNA. The authors' filters were not applied to this entry. The sample table shows about 160,000 distinct CDR3 sequences, and around 95% are seen once. The ten biggest clones cover just over 0.13% of the sample.

The sequence links TRBV11-2 to TRBJ1-4; a confident D gene designation cannot be given. This clonotype originated in a human donor in good health. Material: CD4+ T cells from PBMCs. The CDR3 protein sequence reads: CASSWGGGEKLFF. DNA sequence: TGTGCCAGCAGCTGGGGAGGAGGGGAAAAACTGTTTTTT.